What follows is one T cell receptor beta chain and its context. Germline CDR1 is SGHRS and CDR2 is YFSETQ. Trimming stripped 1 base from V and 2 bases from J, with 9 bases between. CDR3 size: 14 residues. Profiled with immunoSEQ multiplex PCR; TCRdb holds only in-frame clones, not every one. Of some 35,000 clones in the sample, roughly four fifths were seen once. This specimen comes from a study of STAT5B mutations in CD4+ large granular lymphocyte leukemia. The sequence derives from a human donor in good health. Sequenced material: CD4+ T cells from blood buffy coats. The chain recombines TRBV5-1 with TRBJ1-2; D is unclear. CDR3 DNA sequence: TGCGCCAGCAGCTTGACGGGCGGGAACTATGGCTACACCTTC. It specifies CASSLTGGNYGYTF.